One and the same sample provided the 26 T cell receptor beta chains below, sequenced in a study of T-cell memory formation after mild COVID-19. TCRdb fed the 5' RACE reads into MiXCR, producing one record per CDR3 protein. Of a few hundred thousand distinct CDR3 sequences in the sample, over 11% were seen once. Sequenced input: PBMCs or a T cell subset sorted from them (not recorded which). These receptors came from a man aged 18 to 30 who had mild COVID-19 (a few samples of this study predate the infection). Cell type and time point are not known.

The V call is TRBV6-1, the J call TRBJ2-3; either TRBD1 or TRBD2 may supply D (6 bases each). Trimming pared 4 bases from V and 0 bases from J, leaving 11 bases between. The CDR3 runs to 15 residues. The germline V gene encodes CDR1 MNHNS and CDR2 SASEGT. CDR3 residues: CASSGQGRSTDTQYF. In nucleotides, the CDR3 is TGTGCCAGCAGTGGTCAGGGGAGGAGCACAGATACGCAGTATTTT.

The J gene is TRBJ2-5, the V gene TRBV7-9; 7 nucleotides align to TRBD2. Trimming at V came to 5 bases and at J to 7 bases, leaving 7 bases not matched to a gene. The CDR3 runs 13 residues. CDR1 is SEHNR, CDR2 FQNEAQ, per germline (reference sequence). In DNA form, the CDR3 reads TGTGCCAGCAGCCAGGGACTATCTGGGACCCAGTACTTC. Its translation is CASSQGLSGTQYF.

V is TRBV5-5 and J is TRBJ2-1; D possibly matches TRBD1 or TRBD2 (5 bases each). V was clipped by 2 bases and J by 9 bases, with 18 bases between them. The CDR3 is made up of 15 amino acids. The germline gives CDR1 SGHKS, CDR2 YYEKEE (reference sequence). The CDR3 spells CASSFPGTTLREQFF. The CDR3 region has the DNA TGTGCCAGCAGCTTCCCCGGGACGACGCTCCGTGAGCAGTTCTTC.

The V gene is TRBV5-5, the J gene TRBJ2-7, with D unclear. Trimming pared 4 bases from V and 5 bases from J, leaving 10 bases between. Per the germline V gene, CDR1 is SGHKS and CDR2 is YYEKEE (reference sequence). This CDR3 contains 12 residues. CDR3 nucleotide sequence: TGTGCCAGCAGCCCGGACCTCCACGAGCAGTACTTC. Residues: CASSPDLHEQYF.

This clonotype was counted only a few times. The gene calls are TRBV4-1 and TRBJ2-2; 7 bases are shared with TRBD1. Losses at the gene ends were 1 base for V and 4 bases for J; bases not matched to a gene: 6. Looked up from germline, CDR1 is MGHRA and CDR2 is YSYEKL. The CDR3 is 16 residues long. CDR3 region: CASSQVKGATTGELFF. In nucleotides, the CDR3 is TGCGCCAGCAGCCAAGTCAAGGGGGCCACCACCGGGGAGCTGTTTTTT.

This clonotype was seen a handful of times. This chain links TRBV6-2 or TRBV6-3 with TRBJ1-4, with D unresolved. CDR3 length: 15 residues. The V end lost 7 bases, the J end lost 7 bases, and 19 bases lay between the germline ends. Germline V gene data show CDR1 as MNHEY and CDR2 as SVGEGT. CDR3 nucleotides: TGTGCCAGCACCCGTTCCGGTGAGGATGGTGAAAAACTGTTTTTT. The encoded protein is CASTRSGEDGEKLFF.

CDR3 nucleotides: TGTGCCAGCAGCTTATTAGAGTACGGGGTTGGCGAGCAGTACGTC. Amino acids: CASSLLEYGVGEQYV. The chain has TRBV7-6 and TRBJ2-7; tentative D call: TRBD2 (5 bases). The CDR3 runs 15 residues. The germline CDR1 and CDR2 sequences are SGHVS and FNYEAQ. The V end was cut by 2 bases, the J end by 6 bases, with 17 bases between.

This clonotype was seen only a few times. This sequence joins TRBV19 and TRBJ1-5; TRBD1 is a possible D gene (5 bases). The CDR3 consists of 12 residues. The germline V and J ends were trimmed by 7 bases and 7 bases, with 11 bases remaining between them. Germline lookup yields CDR1 LNHDA and CDR2 SQIVND (reference sequence). This CDR3 reads CASNKGLQPQHF. Written as DNA, the CDR3 is TGTGCCAGTAATAAGGGACTCCAGCCCCAGCATTTT.

The table lists this clonotype with a few counts. This chain uses TRBV7-2 with TRBJ2-5; 7 bases match TRBD2. The germline gives CDR1 SGHTA, CDR2 FQGNSA. The CDR3 is 14 amino acids. Trimming took 1 base from V and 6 from J; bases not matched to a gene: 5. CDR3: CASSLESGRKTQYF. The DNA of the CDR3 is TGTGCCAGCAGCTTAGAATCCGGGAGGAAGACCCAGTACTTC.

CDR3: CASSLRTGTSTDTQYF. The CDR3 DNA follows: TGTGCCAGCAGCCTCCGGACAGGAACTAGCACAGATACGCAGTATTTT. The rearrangement joins TRBV9 to TRBJ2-3; 7 positions match TRBD1. V was clipped by 4 bases and J by 0 bases; unmatched bases: 8. CDR1 and CDR2 (germline): SGDLS, YYNGEE. The CDR3 sequence is 16 residues long.

This chain uses TRBV7-3 with TRBJ2-1, with TRBD1 identical over 7 bases. CDR1 and CDR2 from the germline V gene are SGHTA and FQGTGA. The V and J ends lost 5 bases and 4 bases, in that order; junction bases with no gene match: 8. CDR3 length: 15 amino acids. The CDR3 reads CASSLTGDGYNEQFF. In nucleotides, the CDR3 is TGTGCCAGCAGCCTCACAGGGGATGGATACAATGAGCAGTTCTTC.

This clonotype was counted only a few times. The rearrangement joins TRBV7-2 to TRBJ2-1, with 8 bases fitting TRBD1. The CDR3 runs 14 residues. CDR1 and CDR2 (germline): SGHTA, FQGNSA. Germline trimming cut 4 bases from V and 9 bases from J; bases unmatched to any gene: 8. DNA of the CDR3: TGTGCCAGCAGCTCCGGGACAGGAATCGGTGAGCAGTTCTTC. The encoded protein is CASSSGTGIGEQFF.

DNA for the CDR3: TGTGCCAGCAGCGGGGAGTTCAATCAGCCCCAGCATTTT. Translation: CASSGEFNQPQHF. This chain joins TRBV12-3 or TRBV12-4 and TRBJ1-5, with D uncertain. The germline V and J ends were trimmed by 6 bases and 3 bases, with 9 bases remaining between them. The CDR3 spans 13 residues.

The V call is TRBV5-1, the J call TRBJ1-6, with a possible D match to TRBD1 (5 bases). The CDR3 is 17 amino acids. V gave up 0 bases and J gave up 5 bases, with 15 bases separating them. Germline V gene lookup returns CDR1 SGHRS and CDR2 YFSETQ. The CDR3, as DNA: TGCGCCAGCAGCTTGGACAGGCCCCCCACGAATAATTCACCCCTCCACTTT. Its translation is CASSLDRPPTNNSPLHF.

This clonotype was detected ten times or more. The rearrangement uses TRBV5-1 and TRBJ1-1; unclear D gene. Per germline, CDR1 SGHRS and CDR2 YFSETQ. The length of the CDR3 is 13 residues. Trimming took off 5 bases at V and 0 bases at J, with 8 bases between the two ends. CDR3 in DNA: TGCGCCAGCAGTCCGAGGATGAACACTGAAGCTTTCTTT. This codes for CASSPRMNTEAFF. Supplemented by reference TRBV5-1 and TRBJ1-1, the full variable domain reads KAGVTQTPRYLIKTRGQQVTLSCSPISGHRSVSWYQQTPGQGLQFLFEYFSETQRNKGNFPGRFSGRQFSNSRSEMNVSTLELGDSALYLCASSPRMNTEAFFGQGTRLTVV.

The rearrangement links TRBV4-3 to TRBJ2-7; 8 positions match TRBD1. This CDR3 has 14 residues. Losses at the gene ends were 4 bases for V and 6 bases for J; bases not matched to a gene: 8. The germline V gene encodes CDR1 LGHNA and CDR2 YSLEER. CDR3 sequence: CASSLRPTGAEQYF. The CDR3 DNA follows: TGCGCCAGCAGCCTCCGCCCGACAGGGGCCGAGCAGTACTTC.

In this sample, this clonotype turned up a few times. This rearrangement joins TRBV27 to TRBJ1-1; D gene unclear. V was trimmed by 2 bases and J by 3 bases, leaving 13 bases between them. CDR1 is MNHEY, CDR2 SMNVEV, per germline (reference sequence). The CDR3 runs to 15 residues. The CDR3 sequence: CASSLVGLRYTEAFF. The CDR3 nucleotides are TGTGCCAGCAGTTTAGTGGGTTTAAGATACACTGAAGCTTTCTTT.

The rearrangement uses TRBV6-4 and TRBJ2-1, with a tentative D call TRBD1 (6 bases). The CDR3 loop spans 12 amino acids. Trimming pared 6 bases from V and 10 bases from J, leaving 13 bases between. CDR1 and CDR2 (germline): MRHNA, SNTAGT. CDR3 DNA: TGTGCCAGCAGGAGGACAGAGAGAGAGCAGTTCTTC. The encoded protein is CASRRTEREQFF.

The chain has TRBV11-3 and TRBJ2-5; D may be TRBD2 (6 bases). Trimming shortened V by 5 bases and J by 2 bases, and 9 bases separated the two germline ends. Per germline, CDR1 SGHNT and CDR2 YENEEA. The CDR3 runs to 13 residues. The CDR3 here is CASSVGGQETQYF. DNA of the CDR3: TGTGCCAGCAGCGTCGGGGGACAAGAGACCCAGTACTTC.

The chain uses TRBV5-1 and TRBJ2-2; 8 nucleotides line up with TRBD1. Per the germline V gene, CDR1 is SGHRS and CDR2 is YFSETQ. The V gene end was trimmed by 6 bases and the J gene end by 4 bases; junction bases not matched to a gene: 5. The CDR3 sequence is 14 residues long. The CDR3 here is CASNRGESTGELFF. The DNA for the CDR3 is TGCGCCAGCAACAGGGGGGAAAGCACCGGGGAGCTGTTTTTT.

The chain couples TRBV11-2 to TRBJ2-2; no clear D. The CDR3 length is 12 residues. With 4 bases removed from V and 7 bases from J, the gap between germline ends came to 7 bases. Germline-derived CDR1 and CDR2 are SGHAT and FQNNGV. The chain's CDR3 is CASSSQNGELFF. The CDR3 nucleotides read TGTGCCAGCAGCTCCCAAAACGGGGAGCTGTTTTTT.

The rearrangement uses TRBV14 and TRBJ1-6; D gene uncertain. The CDR3 is 15 residues long. Trimming removed 3 bases from V and 5 bases from J, with 11 bases in between. Germline V gene sequence: CDR1 SGHDN, CDR2 FVKESK. For the CDR3, the DNA is TGTGCCAGCAGCCATACCGGCCGGGATAATTCACCCCTCCACTTT. It codes for CASSHTGRDNSPLHF.

DNA for the CDR3: TGCGCCAGCAGCTCGGGGACGGGCGTGGGACAGCCCCAGCATTTT. This codes for CASSSGTGVGQPQHF. This chain connects TRBV5-1 to TRBJ1-5, with D perhaps matching TRBD1 (5 bases). This CDR3 spans 15 amino acids. The germline V gene encodes CDR1 SGHRS and CDR2 YFSETQ. Deletions cut 3 bases from V and 7 bases from J, with 17 bases between.

This clonotype turned up a few times. The genes are TRBV4-3 and TRBJ1-4, with TRBD1 as a possible D gene (5 bases). Germline V CDR1 and CDR2: LGHNA, YSLEER. This CDR3 comprises 16 residues. V was clipped by 1 base and J by 2 bases, with 11 bases between them. CDR3 bases: TGCGCCAGCAGCCAAGTCCGGGGGTCTACTAATGAAAAACTGTTTTTT. Its translation is CASSQVRGSTNEKLFF.

This clonotype has more than one count but fewer than ten. The chain links TRBV20-1 to TRBJ1-5; perhaps TRBD1 as D (6 bases). Germline V gene lookup returns CDR1 DFQATT and CDR2 SNEGSKA (reference sequence). This CDR3 is 16 amino acids long. Trimming took 3 bases from V and 4 from J, leaving 19 bases between them. Here the CDR3 reads CSARKFAGTRNQPQHF. CDR3 coding DNA: TGCAGTGCTAGGAAATTTGCCGGGACAAGAAATCAGCCCCAGCATTTT.

The CDR3 loop reads CASSPPQGQREQYF. For the CDR3, the DNA is TGTGCCAGCAGCCCTCCTCAGGGACAGCGCGAGCAGTACTTC. This chain connects TRBV7-9 to TRBJ2-7, with TRBD1 identical over 7 bases. With V trimmed by 5 bases and J by 6 bases, 10 bases remained unmatched. The CDR3 loop spans 14 amino acids. From germline, CDR1 is SEHNR and CDR2 FQNEAQ (reference sequence).